This paragraph reports one T cell receptor beta chain. Its specificity is not known. These data belong to a study of brain T cells in children with intractable seizures. This CDR3 has 14 residues. V was clipped by 0 bases and J by 6 bases, with 11 bases between them. Germline CDR1 LGHNA, CDR2 YNFKEQ. Study conclusions and caveats: Pre-surgery blood may have been undersampled, hiding some clones.

Only in-frame clones appear in the TCRdb table, and some are missing; sequencing was by immunoSEQ multiplex PCR. The data contain about 340,000 clones, about 94% of them singletons. Time point defined: blood from clinic visit 5 months post-surgery; TSC patient then seizure free. The V call is TRBV4-2, the J call TRBJ1-1, with unresolved D. This material consisted of peripheral blood, taken less than 6 months after surgery. The sequence was obtained from a boy in the first two years of life with tuberous sclerosis and intractable seizures. This CDR3 reads CASSQDIGAAEAFF. DNA of the CDR3: TGTGCCAGCAGCCAAGACATAGGCGCCGCTGAAGCTTTCTTT.